The following is a TCR beta chain sequence with its context. Its cognate antigen is unknown. These data come from a study of shared clonotypes between healthy human individuals. Overall study: CD4 naive and CD4 memory each took three plates per donor, while CD8 naive took two and CD8 memory one. The study's findings and limits: Sampling was confined to blood; repertoires within tissues likely differ.

The CDR3 is made up of 16 amino acids. Looked up from germline, CDR1 is SGHRS and CDR2 is YFSETQ. Trimming pared 2 bases from V and 2 bases from J, leaving 15 bases between. Those who donated, Caucasian adults without exception, all lived in Nashville, Tennessee. Original processing methods: Quality scores were absent from the junction-only immunoSEQ sequences, so filtering differed. The repertoire was sequenced with immunoSEQ multiplex PCR; TCRdb's copy has only in-frame clones and lacks some. That table gives V, J and clone size, and the DNA gave D and trimming. This table has 640,000 or so clones, approximately 75% appearing once.

The TCR was taken from a woman aged 30 to 39 in good health. What was sequenced was memory CD4+ T cells sorted from blood. Subset described: CD45RA-negative fraction. The rearrangement links TRBV5-1 to TRBJ2-3; D may match TRBD1 or TRBD2 (5 bases each). CDR3 residues: CASSFAAGTHTDTQYF. DNA of the CDR3: TGCGCCAGCAGCTTCGCGGCAGGGACGCACACAGATACGCAGTATTTT.